This TCR beta chain was obtained from a study of cytomegalovirus exposure and HLA in healthy donors. Overall study context: Approximately 85 million unique TCRs from HLA-typed donors were held in an early data release. In terms of ancestry, the Caucasian-associated cluster contained roughly 80% of the approximately 400 genotyped donors. Study-level points and caveats: One variant, a missense change in DCLRE1C, was linked in a later analysis to TCR beta V- and J-gene trimming. Most TCRs appeared rarely, but some public TCRs recurred in many donors.

Comment on this clone: The antigen is unknown.

The CDR3 contains 14 residues. CDR1 and CDR2 from the germline V gene are MNHNY and SVGAGI (reference sequence). Trimming left V 4 bases short and J 6 bases short, with 14 bases between. PCR involved 60 Vbeta and 13 Jbeta primers. TCRdb keeps only in-frame clones here, not all; method: immunoSEQ multiplex PCR. The table has over 150,000 clones, approximately 77% seen once; the top ten hold roughly 1.4%. This TCR was recovered from a man younger than 35 in good health and CMV-seronegative. V gene TRBV6-6 combines with J gene TRBJ2-3, with a possible D match to TRBD2 (6 bases). The material sequenced was PBMCs. Written as DNA, the CDR3 is TGTGCCAGCAGTTCGTCGACTAGTATGGATACGCAGTATTTT. This translates into CASSSSTSMDTQYF.